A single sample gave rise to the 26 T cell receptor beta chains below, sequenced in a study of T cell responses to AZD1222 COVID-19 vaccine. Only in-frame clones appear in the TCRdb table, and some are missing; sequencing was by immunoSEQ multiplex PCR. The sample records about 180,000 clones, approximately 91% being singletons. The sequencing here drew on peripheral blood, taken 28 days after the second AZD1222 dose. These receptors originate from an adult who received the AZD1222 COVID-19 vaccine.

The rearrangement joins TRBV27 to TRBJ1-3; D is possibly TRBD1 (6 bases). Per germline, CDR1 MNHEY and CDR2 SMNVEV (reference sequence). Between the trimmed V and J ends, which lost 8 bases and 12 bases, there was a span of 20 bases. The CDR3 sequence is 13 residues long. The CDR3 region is CASGDRTGNGIYF. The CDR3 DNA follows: TGTGCCAGCGGAGATCGAACAGGGAATGGCATATATTTT.

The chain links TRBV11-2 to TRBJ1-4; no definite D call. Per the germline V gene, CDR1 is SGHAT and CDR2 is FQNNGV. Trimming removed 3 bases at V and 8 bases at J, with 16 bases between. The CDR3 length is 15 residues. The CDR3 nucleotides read TGTGCCAGCAGCTTGTCCTCGGGAGATTACGAAAAACTGTTTTTT. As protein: CASSLSSGDYEKLFF.

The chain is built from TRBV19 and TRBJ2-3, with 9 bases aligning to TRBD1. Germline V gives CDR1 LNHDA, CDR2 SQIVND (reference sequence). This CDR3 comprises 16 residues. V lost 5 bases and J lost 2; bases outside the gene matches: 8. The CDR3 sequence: CASSPPGDRVTDTQYF. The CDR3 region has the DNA TGTGCCAGTAGTCCCCCGGGGGACAGGGTCACAGATACGCAGTATTTT.

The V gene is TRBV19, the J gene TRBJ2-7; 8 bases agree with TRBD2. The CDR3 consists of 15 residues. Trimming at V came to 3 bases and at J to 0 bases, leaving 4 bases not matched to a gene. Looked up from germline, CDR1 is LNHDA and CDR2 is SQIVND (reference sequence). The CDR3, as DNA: TGTGCCAGTAGTATGAGCGGGGGTCCCTCCTACGAGCAGTACTTC. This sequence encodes CASSMSGGPSYEQYF.

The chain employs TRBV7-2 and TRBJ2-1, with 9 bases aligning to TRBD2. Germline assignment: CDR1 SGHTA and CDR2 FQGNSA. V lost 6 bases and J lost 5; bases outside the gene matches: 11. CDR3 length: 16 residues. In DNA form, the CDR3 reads TGTGCCAGCAGACCTCTGGGGGCTAGCGGGGACAATGAGCAGTTCTTC. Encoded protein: CASRPLGASGDNEQFF.

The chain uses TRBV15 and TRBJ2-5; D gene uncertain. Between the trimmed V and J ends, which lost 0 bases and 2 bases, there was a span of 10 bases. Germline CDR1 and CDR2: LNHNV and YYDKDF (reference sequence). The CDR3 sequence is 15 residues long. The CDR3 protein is CATSRDKTLQETQYF. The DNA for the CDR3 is TGTGCCACCAGCAGAGATAAGACATTACAAGAGACCCAGTACTTC.

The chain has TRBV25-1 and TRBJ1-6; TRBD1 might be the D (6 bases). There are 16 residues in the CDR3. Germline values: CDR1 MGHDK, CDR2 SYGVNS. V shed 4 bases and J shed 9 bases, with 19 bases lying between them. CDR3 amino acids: CASSAPLGAGGSPLHF. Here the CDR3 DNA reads TGTGCCAGCAGTGCGCCCCTGGGGGCCGGTGGTTCACCCCTCCACTTT.

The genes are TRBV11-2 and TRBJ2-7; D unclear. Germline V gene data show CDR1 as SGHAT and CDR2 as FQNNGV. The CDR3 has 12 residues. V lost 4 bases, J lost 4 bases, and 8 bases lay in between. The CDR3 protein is CASSSHSYEQYF. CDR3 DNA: TGTGCCAGCAGCTCCCACAGTTACGAGCAGTACTTC.

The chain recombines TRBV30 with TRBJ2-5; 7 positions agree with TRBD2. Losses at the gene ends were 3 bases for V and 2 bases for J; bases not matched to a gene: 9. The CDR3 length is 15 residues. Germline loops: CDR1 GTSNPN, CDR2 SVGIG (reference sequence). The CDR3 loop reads CAWRGGTQPQETQYF. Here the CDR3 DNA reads TGTGCCTGGAGGGGGGGGACTCAACCTCAAGAGACCCAGTACTTC.

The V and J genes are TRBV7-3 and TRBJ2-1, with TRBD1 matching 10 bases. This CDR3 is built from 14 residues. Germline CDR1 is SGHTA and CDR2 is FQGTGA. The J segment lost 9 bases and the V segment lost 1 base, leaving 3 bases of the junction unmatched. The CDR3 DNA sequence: TGTGCCAGCAGCTTAAGACAGGGGGCCAGTGAGCAGTTCTTC. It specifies CASSLRQGASEQFF.

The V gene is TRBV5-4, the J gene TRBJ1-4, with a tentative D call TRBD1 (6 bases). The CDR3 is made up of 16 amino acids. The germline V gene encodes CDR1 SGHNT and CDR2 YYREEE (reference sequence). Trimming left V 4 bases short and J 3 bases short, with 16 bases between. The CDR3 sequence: CASSPGGGKANEKLFF. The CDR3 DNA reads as TGTGCCAGCAGCCCCGGGGGGGGCAAGGCTAATGAAAAACTGTTTTTT.

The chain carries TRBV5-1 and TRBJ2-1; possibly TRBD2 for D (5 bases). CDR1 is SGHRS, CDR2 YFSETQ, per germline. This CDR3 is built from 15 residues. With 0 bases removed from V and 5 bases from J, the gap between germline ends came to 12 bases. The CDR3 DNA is TGCGCCAGCAGCTTGGTATCTAGCAGCCACAATGAGCAGTTCTTC. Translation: CASSLVSSSHNEQFF.

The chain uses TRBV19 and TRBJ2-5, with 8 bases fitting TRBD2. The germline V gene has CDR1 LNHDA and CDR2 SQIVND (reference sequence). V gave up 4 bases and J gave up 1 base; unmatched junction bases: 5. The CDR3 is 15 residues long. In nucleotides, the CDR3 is TGTGCCAGTAGTAAGTTAGCGGGAATCCAAGAGACCCAGTACTTC. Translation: CASSKLAGIQETQYF.

The CDR3 DNA sequence: TGTGCCAGCAGCTCCCCCGGGACAGGGTCCACTGAAGCTTTCTTT. Translated, it gives CASSSPGTGSTEAFF. The chain uses TRBV5-4 and TRBJ1-1; 9 positions agree with TRBD1. CDR1 SGHNT and CDR2 YYREEE come from the germline V gene (reference sequence). The ends lost 3 bases at V and 4 bases at J; junction bases unmatched: 7. CDR3 size: 15 residues.

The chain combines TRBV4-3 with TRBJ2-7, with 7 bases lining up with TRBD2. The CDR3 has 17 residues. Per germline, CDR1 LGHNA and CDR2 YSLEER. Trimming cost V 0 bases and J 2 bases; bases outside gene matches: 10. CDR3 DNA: TGCGCCAGCAGCCAAGATCTTGCGGGGGAGCGAACCTACGAGCAGTACTTC. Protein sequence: CASSQDLAGERTYEQYF.

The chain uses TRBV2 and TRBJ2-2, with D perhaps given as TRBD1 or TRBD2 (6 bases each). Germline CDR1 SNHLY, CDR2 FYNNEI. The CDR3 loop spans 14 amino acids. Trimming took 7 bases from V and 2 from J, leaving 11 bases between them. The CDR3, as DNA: TGTGCCAGCAAGAGGGGGGCCAACACCGGGGAGCTGTTTTTT. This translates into CASKRGANTGELFF.

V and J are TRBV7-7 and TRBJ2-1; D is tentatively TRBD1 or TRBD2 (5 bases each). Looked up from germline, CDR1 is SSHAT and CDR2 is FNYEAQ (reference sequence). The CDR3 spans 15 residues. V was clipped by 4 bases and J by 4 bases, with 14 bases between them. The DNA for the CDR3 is TGTGCCAGCAGCTATAGCCTGGGACCGTACAATGAGCAGTTCTTC. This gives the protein CASSYSLGPYNEQFF.

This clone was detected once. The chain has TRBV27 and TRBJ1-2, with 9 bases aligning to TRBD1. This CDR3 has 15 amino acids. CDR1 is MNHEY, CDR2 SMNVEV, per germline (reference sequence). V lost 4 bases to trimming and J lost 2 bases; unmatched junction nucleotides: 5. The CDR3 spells CASSSGQGQNYGYTF. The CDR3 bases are TGTGCCAGCAGTTCCGGACAGGGGCAGAACTATGGCTACACCTTC.

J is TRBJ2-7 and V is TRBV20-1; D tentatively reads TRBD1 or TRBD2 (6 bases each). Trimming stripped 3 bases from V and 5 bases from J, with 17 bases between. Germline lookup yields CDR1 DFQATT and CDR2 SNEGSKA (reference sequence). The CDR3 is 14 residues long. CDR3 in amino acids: CSASPRGGINEQYF. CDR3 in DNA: TGCAGTGCTAGTCCCAGGGGAGGTATCAACGAGCAGTACTTC.

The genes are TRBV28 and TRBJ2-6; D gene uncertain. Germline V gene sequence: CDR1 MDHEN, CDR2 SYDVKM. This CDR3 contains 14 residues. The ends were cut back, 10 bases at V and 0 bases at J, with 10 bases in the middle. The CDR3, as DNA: TGTGCCACCCAAAAACCCTCTGGGGCCAACGTCCTGACTTTC. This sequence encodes CATQKPSGANVLTF.

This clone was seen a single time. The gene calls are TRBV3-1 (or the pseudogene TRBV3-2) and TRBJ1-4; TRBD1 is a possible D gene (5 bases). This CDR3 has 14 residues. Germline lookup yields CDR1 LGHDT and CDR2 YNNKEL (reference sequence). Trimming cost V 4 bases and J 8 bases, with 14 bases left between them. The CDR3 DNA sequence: TGTGCCAGCAGCCCCCGAGTGCGGGGGGAAAAACTGTTTTTT. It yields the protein CASSPRVRGEKLFF.

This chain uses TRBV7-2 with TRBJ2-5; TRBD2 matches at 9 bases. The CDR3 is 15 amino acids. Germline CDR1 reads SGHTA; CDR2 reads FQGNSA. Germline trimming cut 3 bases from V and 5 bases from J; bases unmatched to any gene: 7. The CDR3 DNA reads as TGTGCCAGCAGCTTCTTAGCGGGAGTGGGGGAGACCCAGTACTTC. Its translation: CASSFLAGVGETQYF.

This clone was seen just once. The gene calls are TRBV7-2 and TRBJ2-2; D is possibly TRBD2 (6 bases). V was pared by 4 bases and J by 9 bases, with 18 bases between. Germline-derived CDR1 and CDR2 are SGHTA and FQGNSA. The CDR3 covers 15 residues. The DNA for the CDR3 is TGTGCCAGCAGCTCACGCCTTGACGGGAGCCGGGAGCTGTTTTTT. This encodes CASSSRLDGSRELFF.

CDR3 loop: CASSQGPEQPQHF. CDR3 coding DNA: TGCGCCAGCAGCCAAGGTCCCGAGCAGCCCCAGCATTTT. The chain joins TRBV4-1 to TRBJ1-5; D uncertain. V was pared by 1 base and J by 7 bases, with 8 bases between. Germline V gene data show CDR1 as MGHRA and CDR2 as YSYEKL. There are 13 residues in the CDR3.

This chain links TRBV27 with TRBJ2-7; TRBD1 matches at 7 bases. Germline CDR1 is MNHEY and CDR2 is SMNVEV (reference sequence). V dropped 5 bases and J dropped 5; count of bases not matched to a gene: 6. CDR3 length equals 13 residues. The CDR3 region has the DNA TGTGCCAGCAGTCTAAAAGGGGGCCACGAGCAGTACTTC. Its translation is CASSLKGGHEQYF.

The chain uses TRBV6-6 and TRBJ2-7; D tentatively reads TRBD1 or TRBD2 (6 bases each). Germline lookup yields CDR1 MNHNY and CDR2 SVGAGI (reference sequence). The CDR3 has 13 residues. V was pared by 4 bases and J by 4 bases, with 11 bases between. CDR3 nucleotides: TGTGCCAGCAGTTCGGGGGCGGGGTACGAGCAGTACTTC. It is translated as CASSSGAGYEQYF.